One sample yielded the 2 T cell receptor beta chains listed below, sequenced in a study of blood T cell repertoires in COVID-19. This table comes from immunoSEQ multiplex PCR, and its TCRdb copy is limited to in-frame clones, with some not included. Counted here are about 75,000 clones, approximately 90% occurring once; the ten biggest clones make up roughly 19%. Sequenced: peripheral blood. The source is a human donor in a cohort sampled during active COVID-19.

Here the CDR3 DNA reads TGTGCCAGTAGTAAGCCGCAGACAGGGACCTACGAGCAGTACTTC. It yields the protein CASSKPQTGTYEQYF. This chain uses TRBV19 with TRBJ2-7, with TRBD1 identical over 7 bases. The V and J ends lost 4 bases and 2 bases, in that order; junction bases with no gene match: 8. The CDR3 sequence is 15 residues long. Germline V lookup: CDR1 LNHDA, CDR2 SQIVND (reference sequence). Combining the CDR3 with reference TRBV19 and TRBJ2-7 gives the whole variable domain DGGITQSPKYLFRKEGQNVTLSCEQNLNHDAMYWYRQDPGQGLRLIYYSQIVNDFQKGDIAEGYSVSREKKESFPLTVTSAQKNPTAFYLCASSKPQTGTYEQYFGPGTRLTVT.

The chain couples TRBV3-1 (or the pseudogene TRBV3-2) to TRBJ1-2, with D perhaps TRBD1 (5 bases). The CDR3 loop spans 16 amino acids. Germline V gene sequence: CDR1 LGHDT, CDR2 YNNKEL (reference sequence). V lost 5 bases and J lost 4, with 20 bases in between. DNA of the CDR3: TGTGCCAGCAGCAACCCGATGATTACAGGATCCTATGGCTACACCTTC. This translates into CASSNPMITGSYGYTF.